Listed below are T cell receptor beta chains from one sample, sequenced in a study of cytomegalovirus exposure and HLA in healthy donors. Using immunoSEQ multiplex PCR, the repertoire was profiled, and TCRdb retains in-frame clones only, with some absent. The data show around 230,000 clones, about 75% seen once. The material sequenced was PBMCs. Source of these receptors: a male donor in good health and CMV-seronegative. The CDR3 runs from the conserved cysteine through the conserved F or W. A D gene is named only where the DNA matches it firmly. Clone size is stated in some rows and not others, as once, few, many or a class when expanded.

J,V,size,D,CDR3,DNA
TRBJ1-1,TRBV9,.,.,CASSVVNNPEAFF,TGTGCCAGCAGCGTAGTCAACAATCCTGAAGCTTTCTTT
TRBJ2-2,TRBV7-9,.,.,CASSLQAATGELFF,TGTGCCAGCAGCTTACAGGCTGCCACCGGGGAGCTGTTTTTT
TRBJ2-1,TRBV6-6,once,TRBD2,CASRPRGVPNEQFF,TGTGCCAGCAGACCCCGGGGGGTGCCCAATGAGCAGTTCTTC
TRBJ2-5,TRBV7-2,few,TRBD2,CASSISGKVGETQYF,TGTGCCAGCTCCATTAGCGGGAAAGTGGGAGAGACCCAGTACTTC
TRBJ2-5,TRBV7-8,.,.,CASSSRRGETQYF,TGTGCCAGCAGCTCCAGAAGGGGGGAGACCCAGTACTTC
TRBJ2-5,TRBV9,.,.,CASSVAVGGTQETQYF,TGTGCCAGCAGCGTAGCAGTAGGAGGAACTCAAGAGACCCAGTACTTC
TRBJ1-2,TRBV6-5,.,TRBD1,CASSPGQSYGYTF,TGTGCCAGCAGTCCGGGACAGAGTTATGGCTACACCTTC
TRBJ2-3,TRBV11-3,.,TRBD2,CASSETSGRADTQYF,TGTGCCAGCAGCGAGACTAGCGGGAGAGCAGATACGCAGTATTTT
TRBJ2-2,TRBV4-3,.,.,CASSQGGDTGELFF,TGCGCCAGCAGCCAAGGGGGGGACACCGGGGAGCTGTTTTTT
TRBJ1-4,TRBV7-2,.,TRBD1,CASSAPAGQGVDIGEKLFF,TGTGCCAGCAGCGCACCGGCGGGACAGGGGGTCGATATTGGTGAAAAACTGTTTTTT
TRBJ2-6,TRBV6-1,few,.,CASSGTVSGANVLTF,TGTGCCAGCAGTGGTACAGTCTCTGGGGCCAACGTCCTGACTTTC
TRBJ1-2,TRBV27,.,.,CASSFARYPYGYTF,TGTGCCAGCAGTTTTGCGAGGTACCCCTATGGCTACACCTTC
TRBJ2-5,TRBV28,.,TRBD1,CASSRSGTGGIEIETQYF,TGTGCCAGCAGTCGTTCCGGGACAGGGGGGATTGAAATCGAGACCCAGTACTTC
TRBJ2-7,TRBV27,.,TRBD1,CASSSPGTATYEQYF,TGTGCCAGCAGTTCCCCCGGGACAGCAACCTACGAGCAGTACTTC
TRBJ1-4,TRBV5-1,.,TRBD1,CASSLPYRGRNEKLFF,TGCGCCAGCAGCTTGCCCTACAGGGGGCGGAATGAAAAACTGTTTTTT
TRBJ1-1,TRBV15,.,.,CATSRDRLNTEAFF,TGTGCCACCAGCAGAGATCGGTTGAACACTGAAGCTTTCTTT
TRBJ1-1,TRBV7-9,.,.,CASSLDGGASLEAFF,TGTGCCAGCAGCTTAGATGGGGGGGCTAGTCTTGAAGCTTTCTTT
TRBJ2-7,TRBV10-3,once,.,CAISDFDRTYEQYF,TGTGCCATCAGTGATTTCGACAGAACCTACGAGCAGTACTTC
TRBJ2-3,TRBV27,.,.,CASSVQGVGTDTQYF,TGTGCCAGCAGTGTTCAAGGGGTTGGCACAGATACGCAGTATTTT
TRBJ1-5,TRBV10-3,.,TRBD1,CAISGQGETQPQHF,TGTGCCATCAGCGGACAGGGGGAAACTCAGCCCCAGCATTTT
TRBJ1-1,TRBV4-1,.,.,CASSGILKGTEAFF,TGCGCCAGCAGCGGGATCCTCAAGGGGACTGAAGCTTTCTTT
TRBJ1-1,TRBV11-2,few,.,CASSLAGNTEAFF,TGTGCCAGCAGCTTAGCCGGGAACACTGAAGCTTTCTTT
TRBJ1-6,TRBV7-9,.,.,CASSFIGQLNSPLHF,TGTGCCAGCAGCTTCATAGGACAGCTAAATTCACCCCTCCACTTT
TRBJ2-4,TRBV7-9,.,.,CASSTGYEDKNIQYF,TGTGCCAGCAGCACGGGGTATGAGGACAAAAACATTCAGTACTTC
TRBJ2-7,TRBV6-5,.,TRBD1,CASGVRGQGAYEQYF,TGTGCCAGCGGCGTGCGGGGACAGGGTGCATACGAGCAGTACTTC
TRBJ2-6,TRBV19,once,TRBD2,CATSGGGDGANVLTF,TGTGCCACCTCGGGTGGGGGGGATGGGGCCAACGTCCTGACTTTC
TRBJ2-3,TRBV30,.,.,CAWTGRRGLLDTQYF,TGTGCCTGGACGGGGAGGAGGGGTTTATTGGATACGCAGTATTTT
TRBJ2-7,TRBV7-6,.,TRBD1,CASSTPTGPQYF,TGTGCCAGCAGCACCCCGACAGGGCCGCAGTACTTC
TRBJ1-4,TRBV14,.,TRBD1,CASSQEGQGVITGEKLFF,TGTGCCAGCAGCCAAGAGGGACAGGGGGTCATTACCGGTGAAAAACTGTTTTTT
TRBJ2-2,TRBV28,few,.,CASSGQPNTGELFF,TGTGCCAGCAGCGGACAGCCGAACACCGGGGAGCTGTTTTTT
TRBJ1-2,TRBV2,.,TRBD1,CASRMDRGNGYTF,TGTGCCAGCAGGATGGACAGGGGAAATGGCTACACCTTC
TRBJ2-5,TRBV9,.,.,CASSVDMVETQYF,TGTGCCAGCAGCGTAGACATGGTAGAGACCCAGTACTTC
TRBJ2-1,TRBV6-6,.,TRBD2,CASSRDSGGPYNEQFF,TGTGCCAGCAGCCGGGATAGCGGGGGGCCCTACAATGAGCAGTTCTTC
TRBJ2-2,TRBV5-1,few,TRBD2,CASSLELAGTGELFF,TGCGCCAGCAGCTTGGAACTAGCGGGAACCGGGGAGCTGTTTTTT
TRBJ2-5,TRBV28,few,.,CASSPRQFQETQYF,TGTGCCAGCAGTCCCCGACAGTTCCAAGAGACCCAGTACTTC
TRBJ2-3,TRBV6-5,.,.,CASGESTQYF,TGTGCCTCTGGGGAGAGCACGCAGTATTTT
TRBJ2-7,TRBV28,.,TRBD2,CATRGAGVIYEQYF,TGTGCCACCCGAGGAGCGGGAGTTATCTACGAGCAGTACTTC
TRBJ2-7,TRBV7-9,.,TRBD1,CASSSDSLTGSPYEQYF,TGTGCCAGCAGCTCCGATTCCCTGACAGGGTCCCCCTACGAGCAGTACTTC
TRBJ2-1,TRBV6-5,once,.,CASSYFAGIYNEQFF,TGTGCCAGCAGTTACTTTGCGGGGATCTACAATGAGCAGTTCTTC
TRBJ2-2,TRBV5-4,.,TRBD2,CASSPGTSGLNTGELFF,TGTGCCAGCAGCCCTGGGACTAGCGGATTGAACACCGGGGAGCTGTTTTTT
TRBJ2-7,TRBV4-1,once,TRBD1,CASSQAAGTGTYEQYF,TGCGCCAGCAGCCAGGCTGCCGGGACAGGCACCTACGAGCAGTACTTC
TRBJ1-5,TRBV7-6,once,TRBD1,CASSSDRVLQPQHF,TGTGCCAGCAGTTCGGACAGGGTGCTTCAGCCCCAGCATTTT
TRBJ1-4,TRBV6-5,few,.,CASTQWGEEKLFF,TGTGCCAGCACCCAGTGGGGGGAAGAAAAACTGTTTTTT
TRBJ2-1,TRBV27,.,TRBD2,CASSLSPGTSGISSYNEQFF,TGTGCCAGCAGTTTGTCCCCCGGGACTAGCGGGATAAGCTCCTACAATGAGCAGTTCTTC
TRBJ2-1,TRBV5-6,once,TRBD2,CASSLVRTSGYNEQFF,TGTGCCAGCAGCTTGGTACGGACTAGCGGATACAATGAGCAGTTCTTC
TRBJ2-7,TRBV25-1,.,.,CASSDVGAYEQYF,TGTGCCAGCAGTGACGTAGGAGCCTACGAGCAGTACTTC
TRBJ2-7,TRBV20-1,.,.,CSARTGREQYF,TGCAGTGCTAGAACAGGGCGCGAGCAGTACTTC
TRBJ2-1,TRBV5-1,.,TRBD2,CASTPGQLLAGAPNEQFF,TGCGCCAGCACCCCGGGACAGCTACTAGCGGGGGCCCCTAATGAGCAGTTCTTC
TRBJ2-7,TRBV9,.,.,CASSVARAGVRNEQYF,TGTGCCAGCAGCGTAGCTCGGGCAGGGGTGAGGAACGAGCAGTACTTC
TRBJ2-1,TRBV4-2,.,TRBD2,CASSQEERRLAGGPGYNEQFF,TGTGCCAGCAGCCAAGAAGAGCGTAGACTAGCGGGGGGGCCGGGCTACAATGAGCAGTTCTTC
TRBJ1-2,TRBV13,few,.,CASSFWPPHGYTF,TGTGCCAGCAGCTTTTGGCCACCCCATGGCTACACCTTC
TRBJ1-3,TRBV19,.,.,CASSIPAGNTIYF,TGTGCCAGTAGTATCCCGGCGGGGAACACCATATATTTT